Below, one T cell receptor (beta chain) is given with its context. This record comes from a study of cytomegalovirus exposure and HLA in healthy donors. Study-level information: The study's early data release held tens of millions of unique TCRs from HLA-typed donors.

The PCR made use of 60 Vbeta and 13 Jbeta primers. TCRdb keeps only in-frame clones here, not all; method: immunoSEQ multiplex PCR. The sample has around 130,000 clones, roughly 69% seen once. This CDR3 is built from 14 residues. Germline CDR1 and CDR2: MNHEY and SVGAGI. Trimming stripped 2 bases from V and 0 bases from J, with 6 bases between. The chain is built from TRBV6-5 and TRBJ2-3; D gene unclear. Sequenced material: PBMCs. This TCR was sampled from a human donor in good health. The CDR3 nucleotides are TGTGCCAGCAGTTACCTCCAGAGCACAGATACGCAGTATTTT. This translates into CASSYLQSTDTQYF.